Presented here are 15 T cell receptor beta chains from one specimen sequenced in a study of cytomegalovirus exposure and HLA in healthy donors. Amplification used 60 Vbeta primers and 13 Jbeta primers. Here immunoSEQ multiplex PCR was the method, and the copy in TCRdb shows in-frame clones only, minus some. The repertoire has around 150,000 clones, approximately 73% of them found once; the top ten carry approximately 14%. The sequenced sample was PBMCs. These TCRs come from a human donor in good health.

V and J are TRBV5-1 and TRBJ2-7; 12 bases agree with TRBD1. CDR1 SGHRS and CDR2 YFSETQ come from the germline V gene. The V gene end was trimmed by 4 bases and the J gene end by 5 bases; junction bases not matched to a gene: 7. The CDR3 spans 15 residues. The CDR3 loop reads CASSLQGQGADEQYF. Written as DNA, the CDR3 is TGCGCCAGCAGCCTACAGGGACAGGGGGCGGACGAGCAGTACTTC.

This chain's CDR3 is CASSLTRLGEQYF. Here the CDR3 DNA reads TGTGCCAGCAGTTTAACTAGGTTGGGCGAGCAGTACTTC. The rearrangement links TRBV27 to TRBJ2-7; D is perhaps TRBD2 (5 bases). This CDR3 comprises 13 residues. Germline lookup yields CDR1 MNHEY and CDR2 SMNVEV (reference sequence). V lost 2 bases and J lost 6, with 11 bases in between.

This clone was observed once. The rearrangement links TRBV28 to TRBJ2-7, with a weak D call TRBD2 (6 bases). Germline loops: CDR1 MDHEN, CDR2 SYDVKM. The CDR3 extends over 13 amino acids. The V end lost 2 bases, the J end lost 7 bases, and 12 bases lay between the germline ends. CDR3 sequence reads: CASSLGRDFEQYF. The CDR3 DNA sequence: TGTGCCAGCAGTTTAGGCAGGGACTTTGAGCAGTACTTC.

The V and J genes are TRBV28 and TRBJ1-5; perhaps TRBD1 as D (5 bases). V was shortened by 6 bases and J by 7 bases, with 19 bases between the two germline ends. The germline CDR1 and CDR2 sequences are MDHEN and SYDVKM. The CDR3 totals 15 residues. The CDR3 is CASSGPGGKGQPQHF. CDR3 coding DNA: TGTGCCAGCAGCGGACCTGGGGGGAAAGGGCAGCCCCAGCATTTT.

V usage is TRBV2 and J usage is TRBJ1-6, with TRBD1 as a possible D gene (6 bases). The CDR3 runs 12 residues. The ends were cut back, 6 bases at V and 9 bases at J, with 9 bases in the middle. Germline V CDR1 and CDR2: SNHLY, FYNNEI. In DNA, the CDR3 is TGTGCCAGCAGCACAGGGTCTTCACCCCTCCACTTT. This sequence encodes CASSTGSSPLHF.

V is TRBV30 and J is TRBJ2-1; D uncertain. This CDR3 has 11 residues. Germline V gene lookup returns CDR1 GTSNPN and CDR2 SVGIG (reference sequence). The V and J ends lost 2 bases and 13 bases respectively, with 12 bases between them. The CDR3 DNA reads as TGTGCCTGGAGTCCCTCTAGAGGACAGTTCTTC. Protein sequence: CAWSPSRGQFF. Based on the CDR3 plus reference TRBV30 and TRBJ2-1, the full variable domain is SQTIHQWPATLVQPVGSPLSLECTVEGTSNPNLYWYRQAAGRGLQLLFYSVGIGQISSEVPQNLSASRPQDRQFILSSKKLLLSDSGFYLCAWSPSRGQFFGPGTRLTVL.

The chain employs TRBV9 and TRBJ1-2, with D unclear. V shed 2 bases and J shed 4 bases, with 15 bases lying between them. This CDR3 contains 15 residues. The V gene's germline CDR1 is SGDLS and CDR2 YYNGEE. DNA for the CDR3: TGTGCCAGCAGCGTCTCCCCTGATCGGGGCTATGGCTACACCTTC. Translation: CASSVSPDRGYGYTF.

This chain uses TRBV5-4 with TRBJ1-1; D call uncertain. The ends were cut back, 5 bases at V and 0 bases at J, with 11 bases in the middle. The CDR3 runs 14 residues. CDR1 and CDR2 from the germline V gene are SGHNT and YYREEE (reference sequence). Here the CDR3 reads CASSSESLNTEAFF. In nucleotides, the CDR3 is TGTGCCAGCAGTTCCGAGTCCTTGAACACTGAAGCTTTCTTT.

This CDR3 is CASSLDRQGLYYEQYF. In nucleotides, the CDR3 is TGTGCCAGCAGCTTAGATAGACAGGGGTTGTACTACGAGCAGTACTTC. This chain uses TRBV7-2 with TRBJ2-7; 8 bases are a match to TRBD1. V was clipped by 1 base and J by 3 bases; unmatched bases: 8. CDR3 length: 16 residues. Germline CDR1 reads SGHTA; CDR2 reads FQGNSA.

The chain joins TRBV6-5 to TRBJ2-1; 11 positions agree with TRBD2. CDR3 length equals 15 residues. CDR1 is MNHEY and CDR2 is SVGAGI in the germline V gene. V dropped 6 bases and J dropped 5; count of bases not matched to a gene: 6. CDR3 in amino acids: CASSPGLAANNEQFF. In DNA form, the CDR3 reads TGTGCCAGCAGCCCGGGACTAGCGGCAAACAATGAGCAGTTCTTC.

In this sample, this clone turned up once. The chain couples TRBV10-3 to TRBJ2-3; 7 bases agree with TRBD2. Germline values: CDR1 ENHRY, CDR2 SYGVKD. J gave up 0 bases and V 7 bases, and 7 bases lay outside the gene matches. This CDR3 spans 15 amino acids. CDR3 region: CAITAGDSSTDTQYF. The CDR3, as DNA: TGTGCCATCACCGCGGGGGACTCTAGCACAGATACGCAGTATTTT.

CDR3 protein: CAISESGGVNTEAFF. As DNA, the CDR3 is TGTGCCATCAGTGAGTCCGGAGGGGTGAACACTGAAGCTTTCTTT. The J gene is TRBJ1-1, the V gene TRBV10-3; possible D gene TRBD1, 5 bases. Germline CDR1 is ENHRY and CDR2 is SYGVKD. The V gene lost 0 bases and the J gene lost 0 bases, with 8 bases spanning the gap. The CDR3 covers 15 residues.

This clone appeared a single time. The chain recombines TRBV27 with TRBJ2-7; 7 nucleotides align to TRBD1. The CDR3 is 13 residues long. Trimming removed 5 bases from V and 2 bases from J; junction bases left unmatched: 3. The germline gives CDR1 MNHEY, CDR2 SMNVEV (reference sequence). This CDR3 is CASSPGTAYEQYF. CDR3 nucleotide sequence: TGTGCCAGCAGTCCAGGGACAGCCTACGAGCAGTACTTC.

V usage is TRBV7-3 and J usage is TRBJ2-5; 7 positions agree with TRBD2. Germline V gives CDR1 SGHTA, CDR2 FQGTGA. The CDR3 runs 12 residues. J gave up 5 bases and V 8 bases, and 5 bases lay outside the gene matches. CDR3 in amino acids: CASGDGGETQYF. CDR3 DNA: TGTGCCAGCGGGGACGGGGGGGAGACCCAGTACTTC.

The table lists this clone with a few counts. The chain couples TRBV28 to TRBJ2-7, with TRBD1 matching 7 bases. V lost 3 bases, J lost 4 bases, and 9 bases stayed unmatched. This CDR3 contains 15 residues. Germline CDR1 MDHEN, CDR2 SYDVKM. DNA for the CDR3: TGTGCCAGCAGTTTGACGACAGGGCTGTCGTACGAGCAGTACTTC. Amino acid sequence: CASSLTTGLSYEQYF.